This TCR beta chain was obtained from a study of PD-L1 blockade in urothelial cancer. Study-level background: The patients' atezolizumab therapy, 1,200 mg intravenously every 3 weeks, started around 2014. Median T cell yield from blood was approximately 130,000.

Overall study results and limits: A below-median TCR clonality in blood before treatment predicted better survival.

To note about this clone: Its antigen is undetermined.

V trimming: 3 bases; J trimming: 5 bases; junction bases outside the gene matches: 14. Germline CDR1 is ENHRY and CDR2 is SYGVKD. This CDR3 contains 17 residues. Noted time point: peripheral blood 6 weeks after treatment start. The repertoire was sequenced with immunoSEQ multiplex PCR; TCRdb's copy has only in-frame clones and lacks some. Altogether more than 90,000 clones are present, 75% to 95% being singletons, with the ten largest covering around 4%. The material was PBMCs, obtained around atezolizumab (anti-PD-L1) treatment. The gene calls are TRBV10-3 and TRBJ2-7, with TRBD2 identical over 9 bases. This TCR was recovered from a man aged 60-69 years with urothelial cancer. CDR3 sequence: CAISDTNLAGAADEQYF. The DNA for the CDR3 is TGTGCCATCAGTGATACCAACTTAGCGGGAGCAGCGGACGAGCAGTACTTC.